This T cell receptor beta chain was captured by sequencing in a study of blood T cell repertoires in COVID-19. To note about this clone: Other DNA sequences in this sample translate to the same CDR3.

The CDR3 is 12 amino acids. Looked up from germline, CDR1 is SGHTA and CDR2 is FQGNSA. V lost 2 bases and J 4 bases, leaving 6 bases between the germline ends. Here immunoSEQ multiplex PCR was the method, and the copy in TCRdb shows in-frame clones only, minus some. The data show 100,000 to 150,000 clones, approximately 90% seen once. The source material was peripheral blood. The genes are TRBV7-2 and TRBJ2-7, with D possibly matching TRBD1 (6 bases). This TCR derives from a man aged 50 or older with COVID-19, enrolled during active disease. The CDR3 region has the DNA TGTGCCAGCAGCTTACAGGGGTACGAGCAGTACTTC. Its protein is CASSLQGYEQYF.